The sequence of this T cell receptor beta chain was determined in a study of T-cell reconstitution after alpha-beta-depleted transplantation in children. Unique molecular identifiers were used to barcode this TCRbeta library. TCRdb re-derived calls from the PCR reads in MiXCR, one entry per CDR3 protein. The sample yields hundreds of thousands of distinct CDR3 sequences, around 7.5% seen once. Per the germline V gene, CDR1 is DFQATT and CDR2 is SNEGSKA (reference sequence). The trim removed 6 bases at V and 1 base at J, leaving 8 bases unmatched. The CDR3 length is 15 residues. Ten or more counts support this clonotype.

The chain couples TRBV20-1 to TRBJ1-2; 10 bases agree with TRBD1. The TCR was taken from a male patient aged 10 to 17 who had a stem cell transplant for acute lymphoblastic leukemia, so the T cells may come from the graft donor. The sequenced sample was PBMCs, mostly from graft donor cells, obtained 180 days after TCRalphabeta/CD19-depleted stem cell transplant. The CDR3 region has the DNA TGCAGTGCCAGGGACAGGGGTCCCTTTAACTATGGCTACACCTTC. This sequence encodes CSARDRGPFNYGYTF.